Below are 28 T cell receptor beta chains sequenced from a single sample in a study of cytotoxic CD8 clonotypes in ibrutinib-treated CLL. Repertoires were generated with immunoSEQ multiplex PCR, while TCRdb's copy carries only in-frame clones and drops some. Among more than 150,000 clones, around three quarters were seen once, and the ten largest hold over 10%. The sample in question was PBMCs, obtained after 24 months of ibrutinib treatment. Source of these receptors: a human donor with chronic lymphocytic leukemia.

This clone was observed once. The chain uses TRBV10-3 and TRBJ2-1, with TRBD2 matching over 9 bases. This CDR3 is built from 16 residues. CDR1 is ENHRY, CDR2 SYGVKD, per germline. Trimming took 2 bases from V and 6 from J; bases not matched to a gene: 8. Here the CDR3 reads CAISEGVVAGVNEQFF. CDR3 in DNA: TGTGCCATCAGTGAGGGGGTCGTAGCGGGAGTCAATGAGCAGTTCTTC.

The CDR3 bases are TGTGCCAGCAGCCAAGAGATGGTAGGGACGAGGGGCACAGATACGCAGTATTTT. This gives the protein CASSQEMVGTRGTDTQYF. This chain joins TRBV14 and TRBJ2-3; tentatively, D is TRBD1 or TRBD2 (5 bases each). Germline V gene sequence: CDR1 SGHDN, CDR2 FVKESK. V shed 0 bases and J shed 1 base, with 17 bases lying between them. The CDR3 loop spans 18 amino acids.

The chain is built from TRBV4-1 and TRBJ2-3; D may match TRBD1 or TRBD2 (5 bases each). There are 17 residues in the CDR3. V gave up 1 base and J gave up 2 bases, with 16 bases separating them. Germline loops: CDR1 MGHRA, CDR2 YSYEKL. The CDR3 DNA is TGCGCCAGCAGCCAAGTTTTCTGGGACCGAACCACAGATACGCAGTATTTT. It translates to CASSQVFWDRTTDTQYF.

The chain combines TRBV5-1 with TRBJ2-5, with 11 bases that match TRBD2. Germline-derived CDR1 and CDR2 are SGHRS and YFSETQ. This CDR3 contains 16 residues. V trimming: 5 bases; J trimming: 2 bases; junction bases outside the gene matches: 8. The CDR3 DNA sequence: TGCGCCAGCAGAATCAGACTAGCGGGGCTACAAGAGACCCAGTACTTC. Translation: CASRIRLAGLQETQYF.

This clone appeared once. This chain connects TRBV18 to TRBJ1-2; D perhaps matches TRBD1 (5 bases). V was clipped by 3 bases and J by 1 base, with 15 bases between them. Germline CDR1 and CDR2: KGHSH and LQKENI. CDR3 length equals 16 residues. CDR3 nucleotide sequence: TGTGCCAGCTCACCCTCTGGCAGGGCCATTAACTATGGCTACACCTTC. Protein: CASSPSGRAINYGYTF.

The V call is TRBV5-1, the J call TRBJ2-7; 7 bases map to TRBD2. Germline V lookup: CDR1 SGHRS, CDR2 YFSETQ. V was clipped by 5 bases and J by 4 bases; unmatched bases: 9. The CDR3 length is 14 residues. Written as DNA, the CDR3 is TGCGCCAGCAGGGCGAGCGGGACTACATACGAGCAGTACTTC. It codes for CASRASGTTYEQYF.

This CDR3 reads CASSFGYYNEQFF. As DNA, the CDR3 is TGTGCCAGCAGTTTCGGGTACTACAATGAGCAGTTCTTC. The genes are TRBV28 and TRBJ2-1; D gene unclear. Germline-derived CDR1 and CDR2 are MDHEN and SYDVKM. Trimming took 3 bases from V and 3 from J, leaving 6 bases between them. This CDR3 is 13 amino acids long.

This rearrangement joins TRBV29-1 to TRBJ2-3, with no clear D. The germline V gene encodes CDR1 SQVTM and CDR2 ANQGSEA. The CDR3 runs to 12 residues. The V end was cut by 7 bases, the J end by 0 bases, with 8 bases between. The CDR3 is CSGGRSTDTQYF. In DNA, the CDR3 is TGCAGCGGCGGCAGAAGCACAGATACGCAGTATTTT.

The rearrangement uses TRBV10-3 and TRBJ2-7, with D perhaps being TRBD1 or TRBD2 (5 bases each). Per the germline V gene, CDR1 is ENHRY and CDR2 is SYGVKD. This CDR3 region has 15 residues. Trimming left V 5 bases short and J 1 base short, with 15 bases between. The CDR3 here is CAISRDPYSSYEQYF. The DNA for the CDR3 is TGTGCCATCAGTCGGGACCCCTACTCATCCTACGAGCAGTACTTC.

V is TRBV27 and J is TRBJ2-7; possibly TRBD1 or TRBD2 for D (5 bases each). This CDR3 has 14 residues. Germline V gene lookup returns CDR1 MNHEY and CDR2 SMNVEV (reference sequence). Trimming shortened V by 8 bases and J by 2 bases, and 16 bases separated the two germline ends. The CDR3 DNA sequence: TGTGCCAGCGGCCTCGGGACCAAAGCCTACGAGCAGTACTTC. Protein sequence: CASGLGTKAYEQYF.

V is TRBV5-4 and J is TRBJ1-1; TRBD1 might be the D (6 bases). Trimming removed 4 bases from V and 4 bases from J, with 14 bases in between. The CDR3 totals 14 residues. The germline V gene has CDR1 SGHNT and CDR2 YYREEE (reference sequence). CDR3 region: CASSIDRSSTEAFF. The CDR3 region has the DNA TGTGCCAGCAGCATTGACAGGTCAAGCACTGAAGCTTTCTTT.

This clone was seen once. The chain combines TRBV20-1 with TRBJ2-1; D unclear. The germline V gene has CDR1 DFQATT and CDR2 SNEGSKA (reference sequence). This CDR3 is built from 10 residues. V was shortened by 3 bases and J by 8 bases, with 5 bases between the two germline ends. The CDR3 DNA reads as TGCAGTGCTAGCACTCATGAGCAGTTCTTC. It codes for CSASTHEQFF.

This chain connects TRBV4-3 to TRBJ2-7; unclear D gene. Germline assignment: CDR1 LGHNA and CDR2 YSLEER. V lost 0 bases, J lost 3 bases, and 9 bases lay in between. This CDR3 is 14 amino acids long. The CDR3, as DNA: TGCGCCAGCAGCCAAGACCGCCGCTACTACGAGCAGTACTTC. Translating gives CASSQDRRYYEQYF.

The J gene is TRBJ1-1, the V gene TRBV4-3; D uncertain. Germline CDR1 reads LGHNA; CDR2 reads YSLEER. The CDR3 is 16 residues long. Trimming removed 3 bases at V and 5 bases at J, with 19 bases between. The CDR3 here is CASSQFPLRNSTEAFF. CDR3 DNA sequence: TGCGCCAGCAGCCAGTTCCCCCTAAGAAACTCGACTGAAGCTTTCTTT.

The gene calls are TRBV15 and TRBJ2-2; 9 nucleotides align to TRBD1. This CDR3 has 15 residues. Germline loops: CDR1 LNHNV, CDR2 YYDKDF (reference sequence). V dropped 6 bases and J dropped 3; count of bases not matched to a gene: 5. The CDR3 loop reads CATRRDREDTGELFF. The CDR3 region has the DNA TGTGCCACCAGGAGGGACAGGGAAGACACCGGGGAGCTGTTTTTT.

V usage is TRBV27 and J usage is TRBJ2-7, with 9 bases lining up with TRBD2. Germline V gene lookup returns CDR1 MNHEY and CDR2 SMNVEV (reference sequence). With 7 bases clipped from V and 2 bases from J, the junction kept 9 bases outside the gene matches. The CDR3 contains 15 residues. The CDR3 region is CASNFGGLATYEQYF. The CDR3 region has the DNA TGTGCCAGCAACTTTGGGGGACTAGCTACCTACGAGCAGTACTTC.

Written as DNA, the CDR3 is TGTGCCAGCAGTGATCAAACAGGGGGCTGGCCAGATACGCAGTATTTT. Protein: CASSDQTGGWPDTQYF. The chain combines TRBV25-1 with TRBJ2-3, with 9 bases matching TRBD1. The trim removed 3 bases at V and 4 bases at J, leaving 8 bases unmatched. The germline V gene encodes CDR1 MGHDK and CDR2 SYGVNS. The CDR3 covers 16 residues.

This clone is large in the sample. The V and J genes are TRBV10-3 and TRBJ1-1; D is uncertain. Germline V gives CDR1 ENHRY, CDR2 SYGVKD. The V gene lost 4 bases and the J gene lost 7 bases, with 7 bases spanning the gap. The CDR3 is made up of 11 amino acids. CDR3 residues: CAISVGNEAFF. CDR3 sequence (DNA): TGTGCCATCAGTGTGGGCAATGAAGCTTTCTTT.

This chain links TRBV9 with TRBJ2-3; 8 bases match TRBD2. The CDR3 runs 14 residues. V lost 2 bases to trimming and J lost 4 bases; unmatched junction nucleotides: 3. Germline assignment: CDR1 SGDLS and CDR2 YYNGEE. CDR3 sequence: CASSVTSAPDTQYF. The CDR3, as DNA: TGTGCCAGCAGCGTGACTAGCGCTCCAGATACGCAGTATTTT.

The CDR3 sequence is CAISESIGGGLSYEQFF. The CDR3, as DNA: TGTGCCATCAGTGAGTCGATCGGGGGAGGGCTGTCTTATGAGCAGTTCTTC. V and J are TRBV10-3 and TRBJ2-1, with 7 bases identical to TRBD2. This CDR3 has 17 residues. Per germline, CDR1 ENHRY and CDR2 SYGVKD. After removal of 0 bases from V and 8 bases from J, the junction contained 13 bases not matched to a gene.

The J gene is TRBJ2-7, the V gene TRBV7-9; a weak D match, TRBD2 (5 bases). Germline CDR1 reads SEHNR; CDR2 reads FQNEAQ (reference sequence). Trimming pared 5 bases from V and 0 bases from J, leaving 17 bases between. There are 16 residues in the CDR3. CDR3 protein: CASSRRTQTYSYEQYF. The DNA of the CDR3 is TGTGCCAGCAGCCGTAGGACTCAAACATACTCCTACGAGCAGTACTTC.

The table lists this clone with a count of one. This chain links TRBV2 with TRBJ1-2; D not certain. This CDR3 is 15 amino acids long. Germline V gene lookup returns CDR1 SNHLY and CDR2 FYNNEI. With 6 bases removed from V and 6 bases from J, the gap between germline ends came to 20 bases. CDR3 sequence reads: CASRATLLGKDGYTF. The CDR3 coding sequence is TGTGCCAGCAGAGCAACCCTTTTAGGCAAGGATGGCTACACCTTC.

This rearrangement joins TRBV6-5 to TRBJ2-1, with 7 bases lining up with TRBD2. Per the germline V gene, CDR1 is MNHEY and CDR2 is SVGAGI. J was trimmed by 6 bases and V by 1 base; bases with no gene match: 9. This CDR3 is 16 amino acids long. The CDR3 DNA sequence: TGTGCCAGCAGTTACTTTTGGGAGGGCTCCAGCAATGAGCAGTTCTTC. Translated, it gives CASSYFWEGSSNEQFF.

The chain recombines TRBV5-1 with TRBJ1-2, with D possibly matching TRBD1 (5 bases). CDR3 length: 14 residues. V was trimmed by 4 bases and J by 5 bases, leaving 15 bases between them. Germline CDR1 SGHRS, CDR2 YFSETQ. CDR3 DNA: TGCGCCAGCAGCACAGCCGGGACGGAATATGGCTACACCTTC. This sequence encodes CASSTAGTEYGYTF. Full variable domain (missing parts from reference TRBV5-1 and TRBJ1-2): KAGVTQTPRYLIKTRGQQVTLSCSPISGHRSVSWYQQTPGQGLQFLFEYFSETQRNKGNFPGRFSGRQFSNSRSEMNVSTLELGDSALYLCASSTAGTEYGYTFGSGTRLTVV.

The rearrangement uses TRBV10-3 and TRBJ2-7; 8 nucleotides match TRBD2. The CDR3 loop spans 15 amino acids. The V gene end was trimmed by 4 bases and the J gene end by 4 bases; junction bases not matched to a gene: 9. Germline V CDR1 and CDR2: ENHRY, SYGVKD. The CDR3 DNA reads TGTGCCATCAGTGGTCCCACTAGCGGAACGTACGAGCAGTACTTC. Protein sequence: CAISGPTSGTYEQYF.

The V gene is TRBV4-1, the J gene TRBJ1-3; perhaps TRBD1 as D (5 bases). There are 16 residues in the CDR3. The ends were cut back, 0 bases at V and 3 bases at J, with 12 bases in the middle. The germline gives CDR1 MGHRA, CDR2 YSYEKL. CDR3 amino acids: CASSQDISRVGNTIYF. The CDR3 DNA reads TGCGCCAGCAGCCAAGATATATCCAGGGTTGGAAACACCATATATTTT.

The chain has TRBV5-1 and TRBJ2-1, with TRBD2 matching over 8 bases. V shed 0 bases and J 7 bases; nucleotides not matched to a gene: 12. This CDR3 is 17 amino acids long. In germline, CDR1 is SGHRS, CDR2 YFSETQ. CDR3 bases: TGCGCCAGCAGCTTGGCCCCAGCGGGAGATTCGGCGAATGAGCAGTTCTTC. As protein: CASSLAPAGDSANEQFF.

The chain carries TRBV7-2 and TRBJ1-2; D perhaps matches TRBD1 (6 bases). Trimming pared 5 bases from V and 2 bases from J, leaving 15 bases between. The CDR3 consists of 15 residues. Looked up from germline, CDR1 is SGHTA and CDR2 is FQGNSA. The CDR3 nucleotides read TGTGCCAGCAGCCAAGATCTGAGGGGGAACTATGGCTACACCTTC. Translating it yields CASSQDLRGNYGYTF.